The rows below give T cell receptor beta chains drawn from one sample of a study of blood T cell repertoires in COVID-19. This table comes from immunoSEQ multiplex PCR, and its TCRdb copy is limited to in-frame clones, with some not included. This table has about 120,000 clones, roughly 82% appearing once. The sequenced sample consisted of peripheral blood. All receptors derive from a human donor in a cohort sampled during active COVID-19. Each CDR3 is given with its conserved first and last residue. Fields, in order: clone size, J gene, D gene, V gene, CDR3 DNA, CDR3 protein. The D gene is left open where the match is weak. Clone sizes are given selectively: once, few, many, or a class where the clone is expanded.

size: .
J: TRBJ1-2
D: .
V: TRBV6-5
DNA: TGTGCCAGCAGAGGGGGGGGCTATGGCTACACCTTC
CDR3: CASRGGGYGYTF

size: .
J: TRBJ2-3
D: .
V: TRBV24-1
DNA: TGTGCCACCAGTGCCGTCCGAGGGGCGGGGAGCACAGATACGCAGTATTTT
CDR3: CATSAVRGAGSTDTQYF

size: .
J: TRBJ2-3
D: TRBD2
V: TRBV7-9
DNA: TGTGCCAGCAGCTTTTTTCGGGGGGATACCGCAGATACGCAGTATTTT
CDR3: CASSFFRGDTADTQYF

size: .
J: TRBJ1-5
D: .
V: TRBV29-1
DNA: TGCAGCGTTACGACAGGCCAGGGGCCCCAGCATTTT
CDR3: CSVTTGQGPQHF

size: once
J: TRBJ1-1
D: .
V: TRBV6-5
DNA: TGTGCCAGCACCCCGGACGGGGGGAACACTGAAGCTTTCTTT
CDR3: CASTPDGGNTEAFF

size: .
J: TRBJ2-7
D: .
V: TRBV11-2
DNA: TGTGCCAGCAGCTTAGGTAGCCCCTACGAGCAGTACTTC
CDR3: CASSLGSPYEQYF

size: few
J: TRBJ2-3
D: .
V: TRBV5-1
DNA: TGCGCCAGCAGCTTGGACGAGGGCAGGGATACGCAGTATTTT
CDR3: CASSLDEGRDTQYF

size: .
J: TRBJ1-3
D: TRBD1
V: TRBV10-3
DNA: TGTGCCATTTCCTGGACAGGGTGGCAGGTGAGCAGCGGAAACACCATATATTTT
CDR3: CAISWTGWQVSSGNTIYF

size: few
J: TRBJ2-2
D: .
V: TRBV5-6
DNA: TGTGCCAGCAGCTTCGGGGGGCAGACCGGGGAGCTGTTTTTT
CDR3: CASSFGGQTGELFF

size: .
J: TRBJ2-3
D: TRBD2
V: TRBV2
DNA: TGTGCCAGCAGTGGGGCGGGGGTTAGCACAGATACGCAGTATTTT
CDR3: CASSGAGVSTDTQYF

size: .
J: TRBJ1-5
D: TRBD1
V: TRBV4-1
DNA: TGCGCCAGCAGCCAAGTTAGGGGGCAGAATCAGCCCCAGCATTTT
CDR3: CASSQVRGQNQPQHF

size: .
J: TRBJ2-1
D: .
V: TRBV29-1
DNA: TGCAGCGTTGTTAGGGGTTACAATGAGCAGTTCTTC
CDR3: CSVVRGYNEQFF

size: .
J: TRBJ1-3
D: .
V: TRBV6-5
DNA: TGTGCCAGCCACGGGGGACGAACTGGAAACACCATATATTTT
CDR3: CASHGGRTGNTIYF

size: .
J: TRBJ2-7
D: TRBD2
V: TRBV9
DNA: TGTGCCAGCAGCGTAGGACTAGCGCTCTCCTACGAGCAGTACTTC
CDR3: CASSVGLALSYEQYF

size: many
J: TRBJ1-2
D: .
V: TRBV7-9
DNA: TGTGCCAGCAGCTTAGACCCCACGGGCGGGTCTTATGGCTACACCTTC
CDR3: CASSLDPTGGSYGYTF

size: once
J: TRBJ1-5
D: .
V: TRBV24-1
DNA: TGTGCCACCAGTGACCGGAATGCGGGGACCAATCAGCCCCAGCATTTT
CDR3: CATSDRNAGTNQPQHF

size: .
J: TRBJ1-2
D: TRBD1
V: TRBV5-1
DNA: TGCGCCAGCAGCTTGGAACAGGGGGCACGTGGCTACACCTTC
CDR3: CASSLEQGARGYTF

size: .
J: TRBJ1-1
D: TRBD1
V: TRBV7-2
DNA: TGTGCCAGCAAGGACGGGACAGTCGCCACTGAAGCTTTCTTT
CDR3: CASKDGTVATEAFF

size: .
J: TRBJ2-3
D: TRBD2
V: TRBV27
DNA: TGTGCCAGCAGTTTGACTAGCGGGGGCGGTCCGGCAGATACGCAGTATTTT
CDR3: CASSLTSGGGPADTQYF

size: few
J: TRBJ2-7
D: TRBD2
V: TRBV28
DNA: TGTGCCAGCAGTAAACTAGCGGGGGACCGCTACGAGCAGTACTTC
CDR3: CASSKLAGDRYEQYF

size: .
J: TRBJ2-7
D: TRBD1
V: TRBV5-1
DNA: TGCGCCAGCAGCTCCTCCGGGACAGGGTACTACGAGCAGTACTTC
CDR3: CASSSSGTGYYEQYF

size: .
J: TRBJ2-5
D: TRBD1
V: TRBV6-5
DNA: TGTGCCAGCAGTCCATCGGGACAGGGCTTGAAGACCCAGTACTTC
CDR3: CASSPSGQGLKTQYF

size: .
J: TRBJ2-5
D: .
V: TRBV12-3/TRBV12-4
DNA: TGTGCCAGCAGAACAAATCAAGAGACCCAGTACTTC
CDR3: CASRTNQETQYF

size: .
J: TRBJ1-4
D: TRBD1
V: TRBV6-4
DNA: TGTGCCAGCACCCGGCCGGGACAGGGGGCTTCTAATGAAAAACTGTTTTTT
CDR3: CASTRPGQGASNEKLFF

size: .
J: TRBJ1-2
D: TRBD1
V: TRBV3-1/TRBV3-2
DNA: TGTGCCAGCAGCAACCGGGACAGGGAGGGCTATGGCTACACCTTC
CDR3: CASSNRDREGYGYTF

size: .
J: TRBJ2-2
D: .
V: TRBV2
DNA: TGTGCCAGCAGTGAGGGGGGATTGAACACCGGGGAGCTGTTTTTT
CDR3: CASSEGGLNTGELFF

size: .
J: TRBJ1-3
D: .
V: TRBV28
DNA: TGTGCCAGCAGTTTGGGGGGTGGCGGAAACACCATATATTTT
CDR3: CASSLGGGGNTIYF

size: few
J: TRBJ2-7
D: TRBD2
V: TRBV2
DNA: TGTGCCAGCAGTGGACTAGCGTACCACGAGCAGTACTTC
CDR3: CASSGLAYHEQYF

size: .
J: TRBJ1-2
D: TRBD1
V: TRBV2
DNA: TGTGCCAGCAGTTATATCCGTACAGGGGGCCACTATGGCTACACCTTC
CDR3: CASSYIRTGGHYGYTF

size: .
J: TRBJ1-1
D: .
V: TRBV30
DNA: TGTGCCTGGAGATGGTCAGGACGGGCGGGCACTGAAGCTTTCTTT
CDR3: CAWRWSGRAGTEAFF

size: .
J: TRBJ2-2
D: TRBD2
V: TRBV20-1
DNA: TGCAGTGCTAGTTGGGCTAGCGGCGATTACTACACCGGGGAGCTGTTTTTT
CDR3: CSASWASGDYYTGELFF

size: .
J: TRBJ2-2
D: .
V: TRBV13
DNA: TGTGCCAGCAGCCCAACCCGGACAGCCACCGGGGAGCTGTTTTTT
CDR3: CASSPTRTATGELFF

size: .
J: TRBJ2-5
D: .
V: TRBV2
DNA: TGTGCCAGCAAACAAGACTCCCGACGACAAGAGACCCAGTACTTC
CDR3: CASKQDSRRQETQYF

size: .
J: TRBJ2-2
D: TRBD2
V: TRBV10-3
DNA: TGTGCCATCAGCGATACCGGGACACTGACTAGCGGGGGGGCGAACACCGGGGAGCTGTTTTTT
CDR3: CAISDTGTLTSGGANTGELFF

size: few
J: TRBJ2-1
D: TRBD1
V: TRBV28
DNA: TGTGCCAGCAGTCATATTACGGGACAGGGCGGAAGCTGGTCCTACAATGAGCAGTTCTTC
CDR3: CASSHITGQGGSWSYNEQFF

size: .
J: TRBJ2-7
D: TRBD1
V: TRBV7-6
DNA: TGTGCCAGCAGCTTTGGGACAGGGCTCGTCTACGAGCAGTACTTC
CDR3: CASSFGTGLVYEQYF

size: .
J: TRBJ2-3
D: TRBD2
V: TRBV7-6
DNA: TGTGCCAGCAGCTTAGGGCGGGGGGATACGCAGTATTTT
CDR3: CASSLGRGDTQYF

size: .
J: TRBJ2-3
D: .
V: TRBV10-3
DNA: TGTGCCACGCGTCCACAGGGAGATACGCAGTATTTT
CDR3: CATRPQGDTQYF

size: once
J: TRBJ1-4
D: .
V: TRBV5-6
DNA: TGTGCCAGCAGCTTACCGGGAGGTGGGAGTGAAAAACTGTTTTTT
CDR3: CASSLPGGGSEKLFF

size: .
J: TRBJ2-7
D: .
V: TRBV5-1
DNA: TGCGCCAGCAGCTTGGTCGGGGTGGGATACGAGCAGTACTTC
CDR3: CASSLVGVGYEQYF

size: .
J: TRBJ2-3
D: TRBD2
V: TRBV6-5
DNA: TGTGCCAGCAGTTGGACTAGCGGGGGCGGGGATACGCAGTATTTT
CDR3: CASSWTSGGGDTQYF

size: .
J: TRBJ2-7
D: TRBD2
V: TRBV3-1/TRBV3-2
DNA: TGTGCCAGCAGCGGGACTAGCGGGGGGACTTTCGCCCGGAACGAGCAGTACTTC
CDR3: CASSGTSGGTFARNEQYF